These 9 T cell receptor beta chains were all obtained from the same sample, sequenced in a study of T cell repertoires in cytomegalovirus infection (dated by TCRdb to the late 2010s). This sample was sequenced with an Illumina HiSeq 1500. TCRdb redid the processing of the public reads, applying fastp at Q25 and MiXCR, and retained in-frame beta chains. When rows share a CDR3 protein, they turn into one entry using the most common DNA and genes. The sample profile shows 76,000 or so distinct CDR3 sequences; around 3.5% of them were found once. The ten largest account for approximately 4.3% of the sample. Sequenced: PBMCs. All receptors derive from a human donor in good health (CMV status not recorded). Some clones in this sample may be carry-over from other donors' samples.

There are many counts of this clonotype. V gene TRBV5-1 combines with J gene TRBJ2-7; D gene ambiguous. Germline V CDR1 and CDR2: SGHRS, YFSETQ. Between the trimmed V and J ends, which lost 1 base and 4 bases, there was a span of 9 bases. The CDR3 totals 13 residues. The CDR3 DNA reads as TGCGCCAGCAGCTTGCCGTCCCTTTACGAGCAGTACTTC. Translating gives CASSLPSLYEQYF.

This clonotype was picked up many times. The gene calls are TRBV7-9 and TRBJ1-4; TRBD1 matches 7 bases. The CDR3 spans 16 residues. Losses at the gene ends were 4 bases for V and 0 bases for J; bases not matched to a gene: 5. Germline assignment: CDR1 SEHNR and CDR2 FQNEAQ (reference sequence). The CDR3 loop is CASSSRQGPTNEKLFF. CDR3 DNA: TGTGCCAGCAGCTCCCGACAGGGACCAACTAATGAAAAACTGTTTTTT.

This clonotype was picked up many times. The chain carries TRBV20-1 and TRBJ1-5, with a weak D call TRBD1 (6 bases). The CDR3 has 17 residues. The V end was cut by 3 bases, the J end by 3 bases, with 21 bases between. Germline CDR1 DFQATT, CDR2 SNEGSKA (reference sequence). The CDR3 spells CSASRGNFMRLNQPQHF. CDR3 nucleotide sequence: TGCAGTGCTAGCAGGGGTAATTTTATGAGGCTCAATCAGCCCCAGCATTTT.

This clonotype was detected many times. The chain has TRBV15 and TRBJ1-5; D not certain. The V and J ends lost 0 bases and 4 bases respectively, with 1 base between them. There are 12 residues in the CDR3. Germline CDR1 LNHNV, CDR2 YYDKDF (reference sequence). The CDR3 nucleotides are TGTGCCACCAGCAGAGATAATCAGCCCCAGCATTTT. Its protein is CATSRDNQPQHF.

In this sample, this clonotype turned up many times. This sequence joins TRBV6-6 and TRBJ2-3; 10 bases agree with TRBD2. With V trimmed by 6 bases and J by 4 bases, 25 bases remained unmatched. Germline lookup yields CDR1 MNHNY and CDR2 SVGAGI (reference sequence). The CDR3 covers 21 residues. CDR3 in amino acids: CASSRTSAGGPLRLGADTQYF. CDR3 coding DNA: TGTGCCAGCAGCCGGACCTCAGCGGGGGGGCCACTCCGATTAGGTGCAGATACGCAGTATTTT.

This clonotype appeared many times. The V and J genes are TRBV18 and TRBJ2-7; D not resolved. Trimming removed 1 base at V and 7 bases at J, with 17 bases between. Per germline, CDR1 KGHSH and CDR2 LQKENI. CDR3 length: 15 amino acids. The CDR3 nucleotides are TGTGCCAGCTCACCACTTAATGGTTGGGGTCAAGAGCAGTACTTC. Translating gives CASSPLNGWGQEQYF.

This clonotype has a count of ten or more. The chain carries TRBV5-1 and TRBJ2-1; 9 nucleotides agree with TRBD1. Germline CDR1 reads SGHRS; CDR2 reads YFSETQ. The CDR3 is made up of 15 amino acids. V dropped 4 bases and J dropped 8; count of bases not matched to a gene: 10. The CDR3 nucleotides are TGCGCCAGCAGCACCCGGGACAGGGCTTTCCATGAGCAGTTCTTC. As protein: CASSTRDRAFHEQFF. Together with reference TRBV5-1 and TRBJ2-1, the CDR3 gives the full variable domain: KAGVTQTPRYLIKTRGQQVTLSCSPISGHRSVSWYQQTPGQGLQFLFEYFSETQRNKGNFPGRFSGRQFSNSRSEMNVSTLELGDSALYLCASSTRDRAFHEQFFGPGTRLTVL.

This clonotype came up many times. V is TRBV30 and J is TRBJ1-5, with TRBD1 as a possible D gene (5 bases). Germline V gene sequence: CDR1 GTSNPN, CDR2 SVGIG (reference sequence). The V end was cut by 4 bases, the J end by 0 bases, with 13 bases between. The CDR3 has 15 residues. CDR3 loop: CAWTQGRYSNQPQHF. As DNA, the CDR3 is TGTGCCTGGACGCAGGGCAGATATAGCAATCAGCCCCAGCATTTT.

At least ten counts were recorded for this clonotype. The V gene is TRBV30, the J gene TRBJ1-1; the D gene is possibly TRBD1 (5 bases). V lost 4 bases, J lost 0 bases, and 9 bases lay in between. CDR1 and CDR2 from the germline V gene are GTSNPN and SVGIG (reference sequence). This CDR3 contains 13 residues. The CDR3 DNA is TGTGCCTGGAAGGGACGGATGAACACTGAAGCTTTCTTT. It encodes CAWKGRMNTEAFF. Full variable domain (remainder filled in from reference TRBV30 and TRBJ1-1): SQTIHQWPATLVQPVGSPLSLECTVEGTSNPNLYWYRQAAGRGLQLLFYSVGIGQISSEVPQNLSASRPQDRQFILSSKKLLLSDSGFYLCAWKGRMNTEAFFGQGTRLTVV.